The 21 T cell receptor beta chains presented below share a single source sample, sequenced in a study of cytomegalovirus exposure and HLA in healthy donors. A multiplex PCR was run with 60 Vbeta primers and 13 Jbeta primers. The protocol was immunoSEQ multiplex PCR, while the TCRdb copy is restricted to in-frame clones and leaves out a portion. The sample yields 120,000 or so clones, over 70% seen once. Sequencing used PBMCs. The origin of the receptors is a woman in her forties or fifties in good health and CMV-seronegative.

This clone was found a few times. The chain recombines TRBV6-6 with TRBJ1-2; D unresolved. Germline V gene lookup returns CDR1 MNHNY and CDR2 SVGAGI (reference sequence). Deletions cut 0 bases from V and 0 bases from J, with 8 bases between. The CDR3 spans 15 residues. This CDR3 is CASSYSTGANYGYTF. Written as DNA, the CDR3 is TGTGCCAGCAGTTACTCGACGGGAGCTAACTATGGCTACACCTTC.

The J gene is TRBJ2-1, the V gene TRBV5-4; perhaps TRBD2 as D (6 bases). With 0 bases removed from V and 5 bases from J, the gap between germline ends came to 12 bases. Germline V gene lookup returns CDR1 SGHNT and CDR2 YYREEE (reference sequence). The CDR3 extends over 15 amino acids. CDR3 residues: CASSLAGLADNEQFF. The CDR3 DNA follows: TGTGCCAGCAGCTTGGCCGGGTTAGCGGACAATGAGCAGTTCTTC.

This chain links TRBV7-9 with TRBJ2-5; D is ambiguous. The germline V gene encodes CDR1 SEHNR and CDR2 FQNEAQ (reference sequence). The CDR3 has 12 amino acids. V lost 1 base and J 5 bases, leaving 5 bases between the germline ends. As DNA, the CDR3 is TGTGCCAGCAGCTTAGTACTGGAGACCCAGTACTTC. Translation gives CASSLVLETQYF.

This clone showed up just once. The same CDR3 also results from other DNA sequences found in this sample. The chain combines TRBV5-1 with TRBJ2-1, with D unresolved. The CDR3 length is 15 residues. The V end was cut by 2 bases, the J end by 4 bases, with 13 bases between. The germline CDR1 and CDR2 sequences are SGHRS and YFSETQ. The CDR3 reads CASSFYPGPYNEQFF. DNA of the CDR3: TGCGCCAGCAGCTTCTATCCAGGCCCGTACAATGAGCAGTTCTTC. The entire variable domain, with the rest obtained from reference TRBV5-1 and TRBJ2-1, is as follows: KAGVTQTPRYLIKTRGQQVTLSCSPISGHRSVSWYQQTPGQGLQFLFEYFSETQRNKGNFPGRFSGRQFSNSRSEMNVSTLELGDSALYLCASSFYPGPYNEQFFGPGTRLTVL.

The genes are TRBV7-2 and TRBJ2-3; perhaps TRBD1 as D (6 bases). Germline CDR1 SGHTA, CDR2 FQGNSA. The CDR3 totals 14 residues. The V gene lost 1 base and the J gene lost 4 bases, with 9 bases spanning the gap. The CDR3 region has the DNA TGTGCCAGCAGCTTAGACAGGGCGGCAGATACGCAGTATTTT. It encodes CASSLDRAADTQYF.

This chain links TRBV28 with TRBJ2-5; 9 bases match TRBD2. The ends lost 3 bases at V and 4 bases at J; junction bases unmatched: 6. There are 15 residues in the CDR3. CDR1 and CDR2 (germline): MDHEN, SYDVKM. CDR3 in amino acids: CASSFSSGIGETQYF. The CDR3 DNA reads as TGTGCCAGCAGTTTCTCTAGCGGGATAGGAGAGACCCAGTACTTC.

This rearrangement joins TRBV7-9 to TRBJ1-1; 7 bases map to TRBD1. V shed 7 bases and J 1 base; nucleotides not matched to a gene: 6. The CDR3 contains 14 residues. The germline gives CDR1 SEHNR, CDR2 FQNEAQ (reference sequence). This CDR3 is CASIWGQKNTEAFF. The CDR3 nucleotides are TGTGCCAGCATATGGGGACAGAAGAACACTGAAGCTTTCTTT.

This clone was seen once. The genes are TRBV2 and TRBJ1-4; perhaps TRBD1 as D (6 bases). CDR3 length: 14 residues. Trimming stripped 5 bases from V and 5 bases from J, with 12 bases between. The germline gives CDR1 SNHLY, CDR2 FYNNEI. This CDR3 reads CASSSDRHNEKLFF. CDR3 coding DNA: TGTGCCAGCAGTTCCGACAGGCACAATGAAAAACTGTTTTTT.

The chain is built from TRBV9 and TRBJ2-7; D perhaps matches TRBD2 (6 bases). This CDR3 region has 13 residues. The V and J ends lost 4 bases and 2 bases respectively, with 10 bases between them. Germline assignment: CDR1 SGDLS and CDR2 YYNGEE. The CDR3 DNA follows: TGTGCCAGCAGCCCTTGGGGGGCCTACGAGCAGTACTTC. This codes for CASSPWGAYEQYF.

The chain is built from TRBV11-2 and TRBJ1-1; D gene ambiguous. With 5 bases removed from V and 5 bases from J, the gap between germline ends came to 15 bases. Germline-derived CDR1 and CDR2 are SGHAT and FQNNGV. The length of the CDR3 is 14 residues. The CDR3 DNA follows: TGTGCCAGCAGCGTTGAACGGTTGTCGACTGAAGCTTTCTTT. Translation gives CASSVERLSTEAFF.

This clone has only one observation. CDR3 sequence (DNA): TGTGCCAGCAGCTTAACGACGACAGGGGATTTCACAGATACGCAGTATTTT. Its translation is CASSLTTTGDFTDTQYF. V usage is TRBV7-3 and J usage is TRBJ2-3, with 8 bases aligning to TRBD1. This CDR3 contains 17 residues. J was trimmed by 2 bases and V by 0 bases; bases with no gene match: 7. Germline assignment: CDR1 SGHTA and CDR2 FQGTGA.

Turning to this clone: Other DNA sequences in this specimen translate into the identical CDR3. The DNA of the CDR3 is TGTGCCAGCAGCTTAGGACTGATGCAGGGCTACACCTTC. Protein: CASSLGLMQGYTF. The chain recombines TRBV7-9 with TRBJ1-2; no clear D gene. This CDR3 has 13 residues. CDR1 is SEHNR, CDR2 FQNEAQ, per germline (reference sequence). V was cut by 1 base and J by 8 bases, with 11 bases left in between. Combining the CDR3 with reference TRBV7-9 and TRBJ1-2 gives the whole variable domain DTGVSQNPRHKITKRGQNVTFRCDPISEHNRLYWYRQTLGQGPEFLTYFQNEAQLEKSRLLSDRFSAERPKGSFSTLEIQRTEQGDSAMYLCASSLGLMQGYTFGSGTRLTVV.

V and J are TRBV30 and TRBJ2-7; D is unresolved. Looked up from germline, CDR1 is GTSNPN and CDR2 is SVGIG (reference sequence). V lost 0 bases and J lost 2, with 8 bases in between. This CDR3 has 13 residues. Here the CDR3 DNA reads TGTGCCTGGAGTGTAGAGGCACCCTACGAGCAGTACTTC. Protein product: CAWSVEAPYEQYF.

This clone showed up just a few times. The V and J genes are TRBV11-2 and TRBJ2-1; TRBD2 matches 8 bases. Germline-derived CDR1 and CDR2 are SGHAT and FQNNGV. The CDR3 has 17 residues. The junction had 9 bases not matched to a gene; V was cut back by 3 bases and J by 2 bases. The CDR3 nucleotides are TGTGCCAGCAGCTTGATACCGGGACTAGGGGCCTACAATGAGCAGTTCTTC. It specifies CASSLIPGLGAYNEQFF.

The chain has TRBV14 and TRBJ2-7; 7 nucleotides line up with TRBD1. Trimming cost V 4 bases and J 4 bases; bases outside gene matches: 10. Germline V gives CDR1 SGHDN, CDR2 FVKESK. The length of the CDR3 is 15 residues. CDR3 protein: CASSPVRGLGYEQYF. As DNA, the CDR3 is TGTGCCAGCAGCCCGGTCAGGGGGTTGGGGTACGAGCAGTACTTC.

V gene TRBV13 combines with J gene TRBJ2-3, with a weak D call TRBD2 (6 bases). The CDR3 consists of 15 residues. Deletions cut 5 bases from V and 2 bases from J, with 14 bases between. In germline, CDR1 is PRHDT, CDR2 FYEKMQ (reference sequence). CDR3 in DNA: TGTGCCAGCAGCCAGGAGGGGTCCGACACAGATACGCAGTATTTT. It is translated as CASSQEGSDTDTQYF.

J is TRBJ1-4 and V is TRBV29-1, with 10 positions matching TRBD1. Trimming took 4 bases from V and 0 from J; bases not matched to a gene: 23. The CDR3 totals 22 residues. Germline V gene sequence: CDR1 SQVTM, CDR2 ANQGSEA. The CDR3 DNA is TGCAGCGTTGCTGGTGAGAGACAGGGGGCCAGTTCTGTACTAGCAACTAATGAAAAACTGTTTTTT. Translating it yields CSVAGERQGASSVLATNEKLFF.

For this clone: A read error may produce the germline difference seen at one junction end. The chain links TRBV7-9 to TRBJ1-2; a possible D gene is TRBD1 (5 bases). The CDR3 has 15 residues. The germline gives CDR1 SEHNR, CDR2 FQNEAQ (reference sequence). The CDR3 here is CSSSPSTDLSYGYTF. In DNA, the CDR3 is TGTTCCAGCAGCCCATCGACAGATTTGAGTTATGGCTACACCTTC.

This clone has a single count. The gene calls are TRBV10-3 and TRBJ2-5, with a possible D match to TRBD2 (7 bases). V lost 6 bases, J lost 0 bases, and 14 bases lay in between. This CDR3 has 15 residues. The V gene's germline CDR1 is ENHRY and CDR2 SYGVKD. The CDR3 nucleotides are TGTGCCATCAGGGAAGAGGGGGGGCACCAAGAGACCCAGTACTTC. Its protein product is CAIREEGGHQETQYF.

Concerning this clone itself: At one end the junction does not follow the germline gene, possibly because of a read error. The CDR3 DNA follows: TGTGCCAGCTCAGCACCTACTAGCGGACCTTACGAGCAGTACTTC. The encoded protein is CASSAPTSGPYEQYF. The V and J genes are TRBV18 and TRBJ2-7, with TRBD2 matching 8 bases. This CDR3 comprises 15 residues. CDR1 and CDR2 from the germline V gene are KGHSH and LQKENI.

Concerning this clone itself: An end of the junction differs from the germline gene, which may be a read error. The chain uses TRBV7-2 and TRBJ1-5; TRBD1 aligns across 7 bases. The CDR3 length is 15 residues. Germline CDR1 and CDR2: SGHTA and FQGNSA. The CDR3 sequence: CASSRDSHSNRPQHF. The CDR3 nucleotides read TGTGCCAGCAGCAGGGACAGCCATAGCAATCGGCCCCAGCATTTT.